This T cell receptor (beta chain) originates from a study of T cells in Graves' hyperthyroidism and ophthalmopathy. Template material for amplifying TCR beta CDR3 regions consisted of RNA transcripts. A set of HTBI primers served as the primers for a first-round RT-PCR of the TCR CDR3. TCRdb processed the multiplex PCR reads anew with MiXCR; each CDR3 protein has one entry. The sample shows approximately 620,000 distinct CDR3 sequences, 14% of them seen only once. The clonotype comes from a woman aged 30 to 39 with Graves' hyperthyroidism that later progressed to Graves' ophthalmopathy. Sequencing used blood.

The CDR3 loop is CASVSGQSTEKLFF. The CDR3 DNA follows: TGTGCCTCCGTCTCGGGACAGTCTACCGAAAAACTGTTTTTT. The chain has TRBV30 and TRBJ1-4; 7 nucleotides agree with TRBD1. Per germline, CDR1 GTSNPN and CDR2 SVGIG (reference sequence). Unmatched junction bases numbered 13, after V lost 7 bases and J lost 8 bases. The length of the CDR3 is 14 residues. The entire variable domain, with the rest obtained from reference TRBV30 and TRBJ1-4, is as follows: SQTIHQWPATLVQPVGSPLSLECTVEGTSNPNLYWYRQAAGRGLQLLFYSVGIGQISSEVPQNLSASRPQDRQFILSSKKLLLSDSGFYLCASVSGQSTEKLFFGSGTQLSVL.